The 14 T cell receptor beta chains listed next were all sequenced from one sample in a study of cytomegalovirus exposure and HLA in healthy donors. A multiplex PCR was run with 60 Vbeta primers and 13 Jbeta primers. Repertoires were generated with immunoSEQ multiplex PCR, while TCRdb's copy carries only in-frame clones and drops some. Here the sample spans some 110,000 clones, about 70% being singletons. Material: PBMCs. These TCRs come from a woman in her 30s in good health and CMV-seronegative.

The chain combines TRBV10-2 with TRBJ2-7; TRBD2 matches at 8 bases. The CDR3 length is 16 residues. Per the germline V gene, CDR1 is WSHSY and CDR2 is SAAADI. The ends lost 0 bases at V and 2 bases at J; junction bases unmatched: 6. This CDR3 is CASSESGGGTPYEQYF. The CDR3 DNA sequence: TGCGCCAGCAGTGAGTCCGGGGGGGGGACGCCCTACGAGCAGTACTTC.

The V gene is TRBV29-1, the J gene TRBJ2-7; maybe TRBD2 (5 bases). Trimming stripped 7 bases from V and 3 bases from J, with 10 bases between. In germline, CDR1 is SQVTM, CDR2 ANQGSEA. The CDR3 runs 11 residues. The CDR3 region is CSAIGLYEQYF. As DNA, the CDR3 is TGCAGCGCCATCGGACTCTACGAGCAGTACTTC.

The CDR3 nucleotides read TGTGCCAGCAGTTATACAGGCCTAGGTGGGGCCAACGTCCTGACTTTC. It specifies CASSYTGLGGANVLTF. The chain combines TRBV6-5 with TRBJ2-6; tentative D call: TRBD1 (5 bases). The CDR3 is made up of 16 amino acids. Between the trimmed V and J ends, which lost 3 bases and 3 bases, there was a span of 12 bases. Germline CDR1 MNHEY, CDR2 SVGAGI.

The chain joins TRBV30 to TRBJ2-1; a possible D gene is TRBD1 (5 bases). The CDR3 is 13 residues long. V was shortened by 6 bases and J by 0 bases, with 9 bases between the two germline ends. The germline V gene has CDR1 GTSNPN and CDR2 SVGIG (reference sequence). CDR3 loop: CACRQSSYNEQFF. Here the CDR3 DNA reads TGTGCCTGTCGACAGAGCTCCTACAATGAGCAGTTCTTC.

V usage is TRBV5-1 and J usage is TRBJ1-1, with D unclear. V lost 0 bases to trimming and J lost 1 base, with 10 bases between them. The CDR3 has 15 amino acids. The germline V gene encodes CDR1 SGHRS and CDR2 YFSETQ. The CDR3 nucleotides read TGCGCCAGCAGCTTGGCCGGGGTGGGGAACACTGAAGCTTTCTTT. Translating gives CASSLAGVGNTEAFF.

The chain joins TRBV18 to TRBJ1-3, with D tentatively TRBD1 (5 bases). CDR1 is KGHSH and CDR2 is LQKENI in the germline V gene. The CDR3 covers 14 residues. Trimming pared 5 bases from V and 0 bases from J, leaving 8 bases between. The CDR3 coding sequence is TGTGCCAGCTCATCGGACATCTCTGGAAACACCATATATTTT. Translating gives CASSSDISGNTIYF.

This clone was observed a single time. This chain joins TRBV4-3 and TRBJ2-3; 13 bases are shared with TRBD2. The CDR3 totals 17 residues. Trimming removed 3 bases from V and 2 bases from J; junction bases left unmatched: 5. Germline CDR1 LGHNA, CDR2 YSLEER. For the CDR3, the DNA is TGCGCCAGCAGCCAGACGGGACTAGCGGGGTTCACAGATACGCAGTATTTT. It yields the protein CASSQTGLAGFTDTQYF.

This clone was counted only a few times. This specimen includes other DNA sequences encoding the same CDR3. The V call is TRBV6-5, the J call TRBJ1-1, with 7 bases lining up with TRBD1. J gave up 4 bases and V 4 bases, and 0 bases lay outside the gene matches. There are 12 residues in the CDR3. The germline V gene has CDR1 MNHEY and CDR2 SVGAGI. DNA for the CDR3: TGTGCCAGCAGTTCAGGGGGCACTGAAGCTTTCTTT. Its protein product is CASSSGGTEAFF.

This chain connects TRBV29-1 to TRBJ1-2; 8 nucleotides line up with TRBD1. Germline CDR1 is SQVTM and CDR2 is ANQGSEA. With V trimmed by 7 bases and J by 7 bases, 5 bases remained unmatched. CDR3 length: 11 residues. The DNA for the CDR3 is TGCAGCGCGGACAGGGAAAGTGGCTACACCTTC. Protein: CSADRESGYTF.

The genes are TRBV30 and TRBJ1-6; D perhaps matches TRBD1 (6 bases). The CDR3 covers 19 residues. CDR1 GTSNPN and CDR2 SVGIG come from the germline V gene (reference sequence). V lost 2 bases and J 6 bases, leaving 26 bases between the germline ends. The CDR3, as DNA: TGTGCCTGGAGTTTATGGACAGCAATAACGACGGGTCCTAATTCACCCCTCCACTTT. It translates to CAWSLWTAITTGPNSPLHF.

This clone was recorded a few times. The chain joins TRBV10-3 to TRBJ2-1; 8 nucleotides line up with TRBD1. Germline V lookup: CDR1 ENHRY, CDR2 SYGVKD. V trimming: 3 bases; J trimming: 2 bases; junction bases outside the gene matches: 6. This CDR3 contains 16 residues. The CDR3, as DNA: TGTGCCATCAGTGAAGGGTCGGACAGGGCCTACAATGAGCAGTTCTTC. Residues: CAISEGSDRAYNEQFF.

The CDR3 loop reads CASTLGLAGGYEQYF. The CDR3 DNA follows: TGTGCCAGCACCCTGGGACTAGCGGGAGGCTACGAGCAGTACTTC. The chain combines TRBV7-9 with TRBJ2-7; 15 positions agree with TRBD2. From germline, CDR1 is SEHNR and CDR2 FQNEAQ (reference sequence). Unmatched junction bases numbered 4, after V lost 7 bases and J lost 3 bases. CDR3 length: 15 amino acids.

This clone was observed a single time. V usage is TRBV7-2 and J usage is TRBJ1-1; the match to TRBD1 covers 7 bases. The CDR3 has 16 residues. After removal of 2 bases from V and 0 bases from J, the junction contained 6 bases not matched to a gene. Germline V gives CDR1 SGHTA, CDR2 FQGNSA. CDR3 residues: CASSLMDRHMNTEAFF. DNA of the CDR3: TGTGCCAGCAGCTTAATGGACAGGCACATGAACACTGAAGCTTTCTTT.

This clone was detected a few times. The chain employs TRBV6-6 and TRBJ2-7; D is unclear. The V end lost 6 bases, the J end lost 0 bases, and 6 bases lay between the germline ends. The CDR3 totals 12 residues. Germline-derived CDR1 and CDR2 are MNHNY and SVGAGI (reference sequence). The CDR3 region is CASRVSSYEQYF. In nucleotides, the CDR3 is TGTGCCAGCAGGGTCAGCTCCTACGAGCAGTACTTC.